Listed below are T cell receptor beta chains from one sample, sequenced in a study of shared clonotypes between healthy human individuals. Assay: immunoSEQ multiplex PCR; the TCRdb copy retains only in-frame clones and omits some. Seen here are fewer than 600,000 clones, approximately 85% observed once, and the top ten hold approximately 13%. The sequenced sample was PBMCs. The receptors were gathered from a woman aged 40 to 50 in good health. Some clones in this sample may be carry-over from other donors' samples. Both conserved end residues are part of each CDR3. Fields, in order: CDR3 protein, CDR3 DNA, V gene, J gene, D gene, clone size. A D gene is named only where the DNA matches it firmly. Clone size is shown for a subset of rows, as once, few, many or a class of expanded clone.

CASSTRAGGSYNEQFF,TGTGCCAGTAGTACAAGAGCGGGAGGATCCTACAATGAGCAGTTCTTC,TRBV19,TRBJ2-1,TRBD2,-
CASSLQGTGEAFF,TGTGCCAGCAGCTTACAGGGTACGGGGGAAGCTTTCTTT,TRBV7-3,TRBJ1-1,-,few
CASTWQGDDEQYF,TGTGCCAGCACGTGGCAGGGGGATGACGAGCAGTACTTC,TRBV6-1,TRBJ2-7,TRBD1,-
CASSLGGGGTDTQYF,TGTGCCAGCAGTTTGGGGGGCGGAGGCACAGATACGCAGTATTTT,TRBV28,TRBJ2-3,-,-
CASSLGGTPGNTIYF,TGTGCCAGCAGCTTAGGTGGGACACCAGGAAACACCATATATTTT,TRBV7-2,TRBJ1-3,-,once
CASSQGAGAFYEQYF,TGTGCCAGCAGCCAAGGGGCAGGGGCCTTCTACGAGCAGTACTTC,TRBV7-8,TRBJ2-7,-,once
CSVVGGGEKLFF,TGCAGCGTTGTTGGGGGAGGTGAAAAACTGTTTTTT,TRBV29-1,TRBJ1-4,-,-
CASSVATGSYEQYF,TGTGCCAGCAGCGTAGCTACAGGATCTTACGAGCAGTACTTC,TRBV9,TRBJ2-7,-,-
CAWGSGRAPYNEQFF,TGTGCCTGGGGAAGCGGGAGGGCCCCCTACAATGAGCAGTTCTTC,TRBV30,TRBJ2-1,TRBD2,once
CAWSGTGGGETQYF,TGTGCCTGGAGTGGGACAGGCGGCGGAGAGACCCAGTACTTC,TRBV30,TRBJ2-5,TRBD1,-
CASSLDRATGELFF,TGCGCCAGCAGCTTGGACAGGGCAACCGGGGAGCTGTTTTTT,TRBV5-1,TRBJ2-2,-,-
CASSARQGRRDGYTF,TGTGCCAGCAGCGCCCGACAGGGAAGGAGGGATGGCTACACCTTC,TRBV13,TRBJ1-2,TRBD1,-
CASSDKTGSYGYTF,TGTGCCAGCAGCGACAAGACAGGTTCCTATGGCTACACCTTC,TRBV7-8,TRBJ1-2,-,-
CASSSSYSGNTIYF,TGTGCCAGCTCGAGCAGTTACTCTGGAAACACCATATATTTT,TRBV6-1,TRBJ1-3,-,-
CASSLGQAETQYF,TGTGCCAGCAGTTTAGGACAGGCCGAGACCCAGTACTTC,TRBV28,TRBJ2-5,TRBD1,-
CASSTGQGTDTQYF,TGCGCCAGCAGCACAGGACAGGGCACAGATACGCAGTATTTT,TRBV5-1,TRBJ2-3,TRBD1,-
CASSLESYEQYF,TGCGCCAGCAGCTTGGAATCCTACGAGCAGTACTTC,TRBV5-1,TRBJ2-7,-,-
CASSPEQGKANYGYTF,TGTGCCAGCAGCCCAGAACAGGGAAAAGCTAACTATGGCTACACCTTC,TRBV14,TRBJ1-2,-,-
CASSDGTSGRMVGELFF,TGCGCCAGCAGCGACGGGACTAGCGGGAGAATGGTCGGGGAGCTGTTTTTT,TRBV5-1,TRBJ2-2,TRBD2,-
CASSQTGEETQYF,TGCGCCAGCAGCCAGACAGGGGAGGAGACCCAGTACTTC,TRBV5-1,TRBJ2-5,TRBD1,-
CASSDRGGYEQYF,TGTGCCAGCTCGGACAGAGGTGGCTACGAGCAGTACTTC,TRBV18,TRBJ2-7,-,once
CASSHQREGYNEQFF,TGTGCCAGCAGCCATCAGCGGGAGGGCTACAATGAGCAGTTCTTC,TRBV11-2,TRBJ2-1,TRBD2,-
CASSFRALGERNTEAFF,TGCGCCAGCAGCTTCCGGGCCTTGGGGGAGAGGAACACTGAAGCTTTCTTT,TRBV5-1,TRBJ1-1,-,-
CASSLVAYGYTF,TGTGCCAGCAGTTTGGTAGCTTATGGCTACACCTTC,TRBV28,TRBJ1-2,-,-
CASSLGFERGYGYTF,TGTGCCAGCAGCTTAGGGTTCGAGCGGGGCTATGGCTACACCTTC,TRBV7-9,TRBJ1-2,-,-
CASSAGTLVSGELFF,TGTGCCAGCAGCGCCGGGACTTTAGTATCCGGGGAGCTGTTTTTT,TRBV11-2,TRBJ2-2,-,-
CASSRAGVVSGETQYF,TGCGCCAGCAGTAGAGCGGGAGTCGTAAGTGGGGAGACCCAGTACTTC,TRBV4-1,TRBJ2-5,TRBD2,-